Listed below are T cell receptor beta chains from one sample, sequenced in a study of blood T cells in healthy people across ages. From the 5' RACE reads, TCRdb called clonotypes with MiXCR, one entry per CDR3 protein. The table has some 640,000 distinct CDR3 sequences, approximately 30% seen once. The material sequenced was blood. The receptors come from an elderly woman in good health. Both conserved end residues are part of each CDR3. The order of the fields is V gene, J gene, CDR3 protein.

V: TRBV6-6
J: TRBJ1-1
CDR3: CASSYSPTDEAFF

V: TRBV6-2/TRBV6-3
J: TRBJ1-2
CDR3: CASSGGTAPNYGYTF

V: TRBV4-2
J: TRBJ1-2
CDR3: CASSQELNSYGYTF

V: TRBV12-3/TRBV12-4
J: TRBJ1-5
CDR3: CASTGTDNQPQHF

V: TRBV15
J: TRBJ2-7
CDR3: CATSRDPLTGEQYF

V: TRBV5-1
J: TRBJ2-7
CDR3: CASSLVTQGPYEQYF

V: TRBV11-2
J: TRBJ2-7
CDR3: CASSLRGGTGAYEQYF

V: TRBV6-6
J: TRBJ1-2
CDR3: CASSRRTGKGYTF

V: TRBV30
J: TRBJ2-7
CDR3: CAWMEGYEQYF

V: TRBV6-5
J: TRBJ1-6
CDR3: CASSYSDPGSYNSPLHF

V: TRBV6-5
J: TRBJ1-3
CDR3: CASSRDGGNTIYF

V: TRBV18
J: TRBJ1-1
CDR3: CASSLTGENTEAFF

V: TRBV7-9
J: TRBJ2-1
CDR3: CASSPGTPPNEQFF

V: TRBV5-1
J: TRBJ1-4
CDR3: CASSLGDSVDEKLFF

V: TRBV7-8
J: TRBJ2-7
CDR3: CASRSDRDLSYEQYF

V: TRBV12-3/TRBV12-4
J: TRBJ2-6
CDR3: CASGEGQISSGANVLTF

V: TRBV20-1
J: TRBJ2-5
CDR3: CSARPTSGGETQYF

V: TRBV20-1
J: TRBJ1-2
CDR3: CSAGPVSEYDYGYTF

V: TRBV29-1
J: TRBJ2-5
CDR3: CSVVGGRREQYF

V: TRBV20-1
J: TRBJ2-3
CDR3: CSARAGSTDTQYF

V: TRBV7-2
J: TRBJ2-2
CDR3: CASSLGVSGGANTGELFF

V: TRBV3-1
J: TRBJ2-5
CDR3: CASSQTSGGVGETQYF

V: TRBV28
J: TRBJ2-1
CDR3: CASSPRTGGEQFF

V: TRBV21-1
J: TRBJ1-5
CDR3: CASSWGQGRQPQHF

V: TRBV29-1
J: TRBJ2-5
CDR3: CSVEDPWTIQETQYF

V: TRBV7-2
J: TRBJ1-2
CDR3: CADSSGTGLGYTF

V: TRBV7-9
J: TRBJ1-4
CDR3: CASSPTGGVGEKLFF

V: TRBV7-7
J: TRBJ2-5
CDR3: CASSRTPSLETQYF

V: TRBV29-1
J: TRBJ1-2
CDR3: CSVSGGNYGYTF